This T cell receptor beta chain comes out of a study of neurological immune-mediated disorders. The CDR3 has 15 amino acids. Looked up from germline, CDR1 is SGHRS and CDR2 is YFSETQ. The V gene end was trimmed by 3 bases and the J gene end by 1 base; junction bases not matched to a gene: 3. By proportion, this clonotype is medium-sized. Preparation of the unsorted libraries drew on 2 million PBMCs stored at -80 C. The cDNA was synthesized by means of template-switch 5'RACE, which was carried out with 10-nucleotide random UMIs. TCRdb re-analysed the 5' RACE reads in MiXCR, keeping a single row per CDR3 protein. This repertoire shows over 15,000 distinct CDR3 sequences, roughly 22% found once; its top ten account for 23%.

The specimen was PBMCs. The clonotype was recovered from a man in his forties or fifties in good health. The rearrangement uses TRBV5-1 and TRBJ2-2; 7 bases line up with TRBD1. The CDR3 reads CASSSRTGNTGELFF. In DNA, the CDR3 is TGCGCCAGCAGCTCCAGGACAGGGAACACCGGGGAGCTGTTTTTT. The whole variable domain, filled in from reference TRBV5-1 and TRBJ2-2, reads KAGVTQTPRYLIKTRGQQVTLSCSPISGHRSVSWYQQTPGQGLQFLFEYFSETQRNKGNFPGRFSGRQFSNSRSEMNVSTLELGDSALYLCASSSRTGNTGELFFGEGSRLTVL.